This TCR beta chain was retrieved from a study of T cells in Graves' hyperthyroidism and ophthalmopathy. Across the whole study: Specimen type is peripheral blood, collected at initial diagnosis prior to any treatment.

This clonotype was counted a few times. Researchers amplified the TCR beta CDR3 regions from RNA transcripts. An initial round of RT-PCR targeting the TCR CDR3 relied on the HTBI primer set. MiXCR, run by TCRdb on the multiplex PCR reads, gives a single entry per CDR3 protein. Of around 500,000 distinct CDR3 sequences in the sample, around 15% were seen once. The CDR3 is 18 amino acids. The germline gives CDR1 SGDLS, CDR2 YYNGEE. J gave up 5 bases and V 4 bases, and 10 bases lay outside the gene matches. Ophthalmopathy cases met thresholds of Clinical Activity Score at least 3, NOSPECS grade at least 4 and duration under 3 months. Fresh peripheral blood, around 9.5 ml, yielded the PBMCs.

The genes are TRBV9 and TRBJ2-1; TRBD2 matches at 15 bases. Sample: blood. This clonotype was sampled from a woman in her twenties or thirties with Graves' ophthalmopathy. The CDR3 sequence is CASSTPRGLAGGNNEQFF. In DNA form, the CDR3 reads TGTGCCAGCAGCACCCCTAGGGGACTAGCGGGAGGCAACAATGAGCAGTTCTTC.